This T cell receptor beta chain was documented in a study of blood T cell repertoires in COVID-19. For the study at large: Samples of COVID-19 (acute and convalescent) were obtained from the United States, Italy and Spain. PBMCs, B-cell-depleted T cells, or T cells provided the cDNA or gDNA that made up the material.

The CDR3 is 17 residues long. V lost 0 bases and J lost 4; bases outside the gene matches: 9. Germline loops: CDR1 MGHRA, CDR2 YSYEKL. Original processing notes: Estimation of nucleated cell counts was performed using reference gene primer amplification. Profiling relied on immunoSEQ multiplex PCR, and the TCRdb table lists in-frame clones only, not all of them. D and trimming come from the DNA, and the V and J calls and clone size come from that table. The profile shows some 110,000 clones, roughly four fifths of them singletons. The origin of this receptor is a man in his 60s with acute or convalescent COVID-19. The specimen sequenced was peripheral blood. The genes are TRBV4-1 and TRBJ1-3, with 7 bases matching TRBD1. In DNA, the CDR3 is TGCGCCAGCAGCCAAGATGAGGGGGCAGGGTCCGGAAACACCATATATTTT. This gives the protein CASSQDEGAGSGNTIYF.